The rows below give T cell receptor beta chains drawn from one sample of a study of blood T cell repertoires in COVID-19. The repertoire was sequenced with immunoSEQ multiplex PCR; TCRdb's copy has only in-frame clones and lacks some. The sample carries 250,000 or so clones, 90% recorded once. Sequences were obtained from PBMCs or T cells enriched from blood (not recorded which). These receptors all stem from a woman in her twenties or thirties with acute COVID-19. CDR3s include the opening cysteine and the closing phenylalanine or tryptophan. The order of the fields is V gene, D gene, clone size, J gene, CDR3 protein, CDR3 DNA. A D gene is named only where the DNA matches it firmly. Some rows mark clone size as missing; the rest say once, few, many or name a class of expanded clone.

TRBV11-3	TRBD2	NA	TRBJ2-1	CASSFGIERGNEQFF	TGTGCCAGCAGCTTTGGGATCGAGCGGGGGAATGAGCAGTTCTTC
TRBV18	NA	NA	TRBJ2-2	CASSLDRQDGELFF	TGTGCCAGCTCCCTCGACAGGCAGGACGGGGAGCTGTTTTTT
TRBV2	TRBD1	NA	TRBJ1-2	CASGTGQGVLGYTF	TGTGCCAGCGGAACGGGACAGGGGGTACTTGGCTACACCTTC
TRBV11-2	NA	NA	TRBJ2-7	CASSPASAWEQYF	TGTGCCAGCAGCCCGGCGAGCGCTTGGGAGCAGTACTTC
TRBV2	NA	NA	TRBJ1-5	CASRIEGDQPQHF	TGTGCCAGCAGGATCGAAGGGGATCAGCCCCAGCATTTT
TRBV10-1	NA	NA	TRBJ2-5	CASSEAGQETQYF	TGCGCCAGCAGTGAAGCAGGCCAAGAGACCCAGTACTTC
TRBV7-2	NA	NA	TRBJ2-7	CASSTGGGGTYEQYF	TGTGCCAGCAGCACAGGGGGAGGGGGGACCTACGAGCAGTACTTC
TRBV29-1	NA	NA	TRBJ2-3	CSVEVGRLPDTQYF	TGCAGCGTTGAAGTGGGGCGGCTCCCAGATACGCAGTATTTT
TRBV19	NA	NA	TRBJ2-7	CASSIMAGVGDEQYF	TGTGCCAGTAGTATTATGGCAGGGGTGGGCGACGAGCAGTACTTC
TRBV19	NA	once	TRBJ1-5	CASTSTTRDRGPQHF	TGTGCCAGTACGTCGACGACGCGGGACCGGGGGCCCCAGCATTTT
TRBV7-9	NA	NA	TRBJ2-1	CASSLDTTYNEQFF	TGTGCCAGCAGCTTGGATACTACCTACAATGAGCAGTTCTTC
TRBV7-8	TRBD2	NA	TRBJ2-3	CASKTGLGEDTQYF	TGTGCCAGCAAAACGGGACTAGGGGAAGATACGCAGTATTTT
TRBV28	NA	NA	TRBJ1-1	CASSLTRRAFF	TGTGCCAGCAGTTTGACGCGGCGAGCTTTCTTT
TRBV6-5	NA	NA	TRBJ2-7	CASSYSSGSLGDEQYF	TGTGCCAGCAGTTACTCAAGTGGGAGCCTTGGCGACGAGCAGTACTTC
TRBV10-3	TRBD1	NA	TRBJ2-2	CAITPGTGDPGELFF	TGTGCCATCACCCCCGGGACAGGGGATCCCGGGGAGCTGTTTTTT
TRBV18	NA	once	TRBJ2-1	CASSPQHRAAGAINEQFF	TGTGCCAGCTCACCACAGCATCGGGCTGCGGGGGCGATCAATGAGCAGTTCTTC
TRBV4-1	NA	NA	TRBJ1-2	CASSQDGYGYTF	TGCGCCAGCAGCCAAGACGGCTATGGCTACACCTTC
TRBV18	NA	once	TRBJ2-7	CASSPASEDEQYF	TGTGCCAGCTCACCGGCTAGCGAGGACGAGCAGTACTTC
TRBV19	NA	NA	TRBJ1-3	CASSIARGRPSGNTIYF	TGTGCCAGTAGTATTGCTAGAGGGCGACCCTCTGGAAACACCATATATTTT
TRBV9	NA	NA	TRBJ2-1	CASSRVGAAYNEQFF	TGTGCCAGCAGCCGAGTAGGAGCGGCCTACAATGAGCAGTTCTTC
TRBV7-9	NA	NA	TRBJ2-1	CASSFGGAGNEQFF	TGTGCCAGCAGCTTTGGGGGCGCGGGCAATGAGCAGTTCTTC
TRBV19	NA	NA	TRBJ1-6	CASTRAGPLHF	TGTGCCAGTACCCGGGCGGGTCCTCTCCACTTT
TRBV6-5	NA	NA	TRBJ2-7	CASSYSRELGYEQYF	TGTGCCAGCAGTTACTCCCGGGAGTTAGGGTACGAGCAGTACTTC
TRBV30	NA	few	TRBJ1-5	CAWSGAGLPYQPQHF	TGTGCCTGGAGTGGGGCAGGGCTTCCTTATCAGCCCCAGCATTTT
TRBV5-1	TRBD2	NA	TRBJ2-1	CASSRAGDYNEQFF	TGCGCCAGCAGCCGAGCGGGAGACTACAATGAGCAGTTCTTC
TRBV3-1/TRBV3-2	TRBD1	NA	TRBJ2-1	CASSHDRVGNEQFF	TGTGCCAGCAGCCATGACAGGGTGGGCAATGAGCAGTTCTTC
TRBV21-1	NA	NA	TRBJ1-5	CASSALGQAGQPQHF	TGTGCCAGCAGCGCCCTGGGACAAGCTGGGCAGCCCCAGCATTTT
TRBV15	TRBD1	NA	TRBJ2-3	CATSRDQTGIGTDTQYF	TGTGCCACCAGCAGAGACCAGACAGGGATCGGCACAGATACGCAGTATTTT
TRBV18	TRBD2	NA	TRBJ2-7	CASSAGTTATHEQYF	TGTGCCAGCTCAGCCGGGACTACTGCCACCCACGAGCAGTACTTC
TRBV7-9	TRBD2	NA	TRBJ2-1	CASSILADNYNEQFF	TGTGCCAGCAGCATACTAGCGGACAACTACAATGAGCAGTTCTTC
TRBV19	NA	NA	TRBJ1-5	CASNQGNQPQHF	TGTGCCAGTAACCAGGGAAATCAGCCCCAGCATTTT
TRBV28	TRBD2	NA	TRBJ2-7	CASSSPSGRSYEQYF	TGTGCCAGCAGTTCGCCTAGCGGGAGATCCTACGAGCAGTACTTC
TRBV5-5	NA	NA	TRBJ2-3	CASSLATDTQYF	TGTGCCAGCAGCTTGGCTACAGATACGCAGTATTTT
TRBV9	NA	NA	TRBJ1-5	CASSVDGGALGNQPQHF	TGTGCCAGCAGCGTAGATGGCGGAGCCCTTGGCAATCAGCCCCAGCATTTT
TRBV28	NA	NA	TRBJ1-5	CASSPHRDTQPQHF	TGTGCCAGCAGCCCCCACAGGGATACTCAGCCCCAGCATTTT
TRBV27	TRBD1	NA	TRBJ1-6	CASKNRQGGSPLHF	TGTGCCAGCAAAAACAGACAGGGTGGTTCACCCCTCCACTTT
TRBV11-2	TRBD2	NA	TRBJ2-1	CASSLTGTSTYNEQFF	TGTGCCAGCAGCTTGACGGGGACTAGTACCTACAATGAGCAGTTCTTC
TRBV24-1	TRBD1	few	TRBJ2-7	CATSDTGQGSYEQYF	TGTGCCACCAGTGACACGGGACAGGGGTCCTACGAGCAGTACTTC
TRBV3-1/TRBV3-2	NA	once	TRBJ1-3	CASSYRGSGNTIYF	TGTGCCAGCAGCTATAGGGGCTCTGGAAACACCATATATTTT
TRBV10-2	NA	NA	TRBJ2-1	CASSEGPHGAGYNEQFF	TGCGCCAGCAGTGAGGGTCCCCACGGAGCGGGCTACAATGAGCAGTTCTTC
TRBV6-5	NA	NA	TRBJ1-3	CASRPGDGNTIYF	TGTGCCAGCAGACCAGGGGATGGAAACACCATATATTTT
TRBV27	TRBD2	once	TRBJ2-1	CASRSLTSGYNEQFF	TGTGCCAGCCGGTCTCTGACTAGCGGGTACAATGAGCAGTTCTTC
TRBV9	TRBD2	NA	TRBJ2-1	CASSALAGGRYNEQFF	TGTGCCAGCAGCGCCCTAGCGGGAGGGCGGTACAATGAGCAGTTCTTC
TRBV3-1/TRBV3-2	NA	NA	TRBJ1-1	CASSLSTGNTEAFF	TGTGCCAGCAGCCTATCGACAGGAAACACTGAAGCTTTCTTT
TRBV6-5	TRBD1	NA	TRBJ1-2	CASSDTGGYGYTF	TGTGCCAGCAGCGACACAGGGGGCTATGGCTACACCTTC
TRBV28	NA	NA	TRBJ2-1	CASSIRYRVVKQFF	TGTGCCAGCAGTATCCGCTACAGGGTAGTGAAGCAGTTCTTC
TRBV5-1	NA	NA	TRBJ2-4	CASSPQDWKNIQYF	TGCGCCAGCAGCCCCCAAGACTGGAAAAACATTCAGTACTTC
TRBV27	TRBD1	NA	TRBJ1-2	CASRQGVDYGYTF	TGTGCCAGCAGACAGGGGGTGGACTATGGCTACACCTTC